This T cell receptor (beta chain) derives from a study of cytomegalovirus exposure and HLA in healthy donors. Findings and limits, study-wide: A few CMV-associated chains proved CMV antigen-specific in vitro. About 87% or about 30% of the time was how often most TCR beta V segments were productive, according to an earlier analysis. The investigators catalogued 164 TCR beta chains as cytomegalovirus-associated.

Donors in the study were healthy people who gave bone marrow. The V gene's germline CDR1 is MDHEN and CDR2 SYDVKM. The CDR3 totals 15 residues. The V and J ends lost 6 bases and 4 bases respectively, with 16 bases between them. The PCR used 60 Vbeta and 13 Jbeta primers. Some clones are missing from TCRdb's copy, which holds only in-frame ones; the method was immunoSEQ multiplex PCR. The sample has around 70,000 clones; about 81% are singletons. Details on this clone: The antigen is not known.

Specimen: PBMCs. The chain is built from TRBV28 and TRBJ2-1, with unresolved D. This clonotype was sampled from a woman in her 40s in good health and CMV-seropositive. The CDR3 DNA follows: TGTGCCAGCAGCCCACAGACGGCGTGGTACAATGAGCAGTTCTTC. Its translation is CASSPQTAWYNEQFF.